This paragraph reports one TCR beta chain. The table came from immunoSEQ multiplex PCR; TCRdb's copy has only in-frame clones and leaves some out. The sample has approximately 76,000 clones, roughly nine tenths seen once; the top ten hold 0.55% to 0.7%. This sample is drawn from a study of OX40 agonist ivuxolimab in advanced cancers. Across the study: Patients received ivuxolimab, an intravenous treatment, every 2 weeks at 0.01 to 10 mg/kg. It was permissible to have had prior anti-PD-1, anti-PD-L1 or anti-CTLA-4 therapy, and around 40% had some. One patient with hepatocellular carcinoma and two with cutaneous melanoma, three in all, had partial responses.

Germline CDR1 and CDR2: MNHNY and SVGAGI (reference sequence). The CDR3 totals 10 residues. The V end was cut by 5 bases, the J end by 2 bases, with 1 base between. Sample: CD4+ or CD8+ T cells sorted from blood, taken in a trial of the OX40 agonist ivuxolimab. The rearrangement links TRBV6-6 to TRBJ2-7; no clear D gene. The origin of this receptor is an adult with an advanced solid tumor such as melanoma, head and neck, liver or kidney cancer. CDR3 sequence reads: CASSTYEQYF. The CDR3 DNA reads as TGTGCCAGCAGTACCTACGAGCAGTACTTC.